This T cell receptor beta chain originates from a study of blood T cell repertoires in COVID-19. This CDR3 comprises 15 residues. Germline assignment: CDR1 SGDLS and CDR2 YYNGEE. V lost 2 bases and J lost 2, with 11 bases in between. Generated by immunoSEQ multiplex PCR, the TCRdb table keeps only in-frame clones and is missing some. Counted here are hundreds of thousands of clones, 87% occurring once; the ten biggest clones make up around 6%. The sequenced material came from peripheral blood. The sequence was obtained from a woman aged 45 to 65 with COVID-19, enrolled during active disease. This chain joins TRBV9 and TRBJ2-1; tentatively, D is TRBD2 (5 bases). DNA of the CDR3: TGTGCCAGCAGCGTTGTGGGAGACGCCTACAATGAGCAGTTCTTC. Its protein is CASSVVGDAYNEQFF.